The next 17 T cell receptor beta chains were all read from a single sample in a study of radiotherapy plus CTLA-4 blockade in lung cancer. Produced via immunoSEQ multiplex PCR; TCRdb's table is partial and in-frame only. The sample has tens of thousands of clones, 85% to 90% seen once. The specimen was peripheral blood, collected from a patient treated with radiotherapy plus ipilimumab. Source of these receptors: a human donor with non-small cell lung cancer that progressed on radiotherapy plus ipilimumab.

V gene TRBV4-1 combines with J gene TRBJ2-7; 10 nucleotides agree with TRBD1. Germline V CDR1 and CDR2: MGHRA, YSYEKL. CDR3 length: 18 amino acids. V lost 3 bases, J lost 4 bases, and 15 bases stayed unmatched. The CDR3 DNA reads as TGCGCCAGCAGCCACCCCGATTCCCCGGGACAGGGGAGGTACGAGCAGTACTTC. It codes for CASSHPDSPGQGRYEQYF.

This chain links TRBV11-2 with TRBJ1-2; D is ambiguous. CDR1 is SGHAT and CDR2 is FQNNGV in the germline V gene. The V end was cut by 5 bases, the J end by 2 bases, with 12 bases between. The CDR3 spans 14 residues. CDR3 region: CASSPAVGNYGYTF. CDR3 DNA: TGTGCCAGCAGCCCCGCAGTTGGGAACTATGGCTACACCTTC.

This chain joins TRBV19 and TRBJ2-3; 8 bases align to TRBD1. This CDR3 region has 17 residues. With V trimmed by 5 bases and J by 1 base, 11 bases remained unmatched. The germline V gene encodes CDR1 LNHDA and CDR2 SQIVND (reference sequence). CDR3 nucleotide sequence: TGTGCCAGTAGTTATTCACAGGGGGTAGTAGGCACAGATACGCAGTATTTT. It codes for CASSYSQGVVGTDTQYF.

The chain is built from TRBV5-1 and TRBJ2-1; 9 nucleotides align to TRBD2. The V and J ends lost 5 bases and 3 bases, in that order; junction bases with no gene match: 6. Germline-derived CDR1 and CDR2 are SGHRS and YFSETQ. This CDR3 has 15 residues. The CDR3 reads CASRTSGTIYNEQFF. CDR3 bases: TGCGCCAGCAGGACTAGCGGTACCATCTACAATGAGCAGTTCTTC.

This chain joins TRBV6-6 and TRBJ1-1, with D perhaps TRBD1 (6 bases). Germline-derived CDR1 and CDR2 are MNHNY and SVGAGI (reference sequence). The CDR3 loop spans 13 amino acids. Trimming took 6 bases from V and 4 from J, leaving 12 bases between them. The CDR3 here is CASSQQGGTEAFF. The DNA of the CDR3 is TGTGCCAGCAGCCAACAGGGAGGCACTGAAGCTTTCTTT.

The DNA for the CDR3 is TGTGCCAGCAGCCCGGGCTTGCGGGAGCAGTACTTC. Translation: CASSPGLREQYF. This rearrangement joins TRBV5-6 to TRBJ2-7; no reliable D call. V dropped 4 bases and J dropped 7 bases, with 12 bases sitting between them. The CDR3 covers 12 residues. The V gene's germline CDR1 is SGHDT and CDR2 YYEEEE.

V gene TRBV5-1 combines with J gene TRBJ2-7; D possibly corresponds to TRBD1 (6 bases). Germline V gene sequence: CDR1 SGHRS, CDR2 YFSETQ. The CDR3 is made up of 14 amino acids. V gave up 0 bases and J gave up 6 bases, with 13 bases separating them. As DNA, the CDR3 is TGCGCCAGCAGCTTGGGGGGACAATCGGGCGAGCAGTACTTC. It specifies CASSLGGQSGEQYF.

The chain employs TRBV7-2 and TRBJ1-2; the D gene is possibly TRBD1 (6 bases). This CDR3 spans 14 amino acids. Germline CDR1 and CDR2: SGHTA and FQGNSA. Deletions cut 2 bases from V and 1 base from J, with 8 bases between. This CDR3 is CASSLLQGNYGYTF. The CDR3 DNA follows: TGTGCCAGCAGCTTACTACAGGGTAACTATGGCTACACCTTC.

The chain employs TRBV27 and TRBJ2-7, with D unclear. Trimming took off 3 bases at V and 6 bases at J, with 12 bases between the two ends. The CDR3 extends over 13 amino acids. Germline CDR1 is MNHEY and CDR2 is SMNVEV (reference sequence). CDR3 coding DNA: TGTGCCAGCAGTTTTGCTCCCGAGGCCGAGCAGTACTTC. It codes for CASSFAPEAEQYF.

This clone was counted only a few times. CDR3 loop: CASRTFRDSPTEAFF. The CDR3 bases are TGTGCCAGCAGGACTTTCCGGGACAGCCCGACTGAAGCTTTCTTT. The V call is TRBV28, the J call TRBJ1-1, with TRBD1 identical over 7 bases. The CDR3 is made up of 15 amino acids. Germline lookup yields CDR1 MDHEN and CDR2 SYDVKM. V was pared by 6 bases and J by 5 bases, with 12 bases of the junction left unmatched.

This chain uses TRBV19 with TRBJ2-2, with TRBD1 as a possible D gene (5 bases). The CDR3 is 14 residues long. Trimming removed 10 bases from V and 0 bases from J, with 12 bases in between. The germline V gene has CDR1 LNHDA and CDR2 SQIVND (reference sequence). The chain's CDR3 is CAIRGSANTGELFF. CDR3 sequence (DNA): TGTGCCATAAGGGGCTCCGCGAACACCGGGGAGCTGTTTTTT.

The chain is built from TRBV30 and TRBJ2-7, with D uncertain. The germline CDR1 and CDR2 sequences are GTSNPN and SVGIG (reference sequence). The CDR3 loop spans 19 amino acids. V lost 0 bases and J lost 1, with 25 bases in between. The CDR3 sequence is CAWSVRAKVFQLSSYEQYF. The DNA for the CDR3 is TGTGCCTGGAGTGTACGGGCCAAAGTTTTTCAGCTGAGTTCCTACGAGCAGTACTTC.

The chain recombines TRBV4-3 with TRBJ2-4, with 7 bases that match TRBD1. The CDR3 consists of 15 residues. V lost 3 bases, J lost 4 bases, and 6 bases stayed unmatched. In germline, CDR1 is LGHNA, CDR2 YSLEER. The CDR3 DNA reads TGCGCCAGCAGCCAGAAGGGGACAGTAAAAAACATTCAGTACTTC. Translated: CASSQKGTVKNIQYF.

This chain links TRBV5-8 with TRBJ1-1; 7 nucleotides align to TRBD1. The CDR3 extends over 14 amino acids. V dropped 4 bases and J dropped 5; count of bases not matched to a gene: 8. Germline CDR1 and CDR2: SGHTS and YDEGEE. The CDR3 reads CASSPTGVRTEAFF. The CDR3 nucleotides read TGTGCCAGCAGCCCAACAGGGGTGAGGACTGAAGCTTTCTTT.

This clone has only one observation. The V gene is TRBV4-3, the J gene TRBJ1-1, with 8 nucleotides matching TRBD1. Germline V gene data show CDR1 as LGHNA and CDR2 as YSLEER. V was clipped by 2 bases and J by 10 bases; unmatched bases: 6. CDR3 length equals 13 residues. CDR3 bases: TGCGCCAGCAGCCAACGGACAGGGCTCTCAGCTTTCTTT. This codes for CASSQRTGLSAFF.

The V gene is TRBV27, the J gene TRBJ2-4, with D perhaps assigned TRBD1 or TRBD2 (5 bases each). CDR3 length: 17 residues. V gave up 5 bases and J gave up 0 bases, with 17 bases separating them. Germline CDR1 is MNHEY and CDR2 is SMNVEV (reference sequence). The chain's CDR3 is CASSQSGALVAKNIQYF. The DNA for the CDR3 is TGTGCCAGCAGTCAATCCGGGGCCTTAGTAGCCAAAAACATTCAGTACTTC.

This chain joins TRBV4-2 and TRBJ2-2; no reliable D call. The CDR3 length is 14 residues. Deletions cut 0 bases from V and 2 bases from J, with 4 bases between. Germline values: CDR1 LGHNA, CDR2 YNFKEQ. The chain's CDR3 is CASSQERNTGELFF. CDR3 DNA: TGTGCCAGCAGCCAAGAAAGAAACACCGGGGAGCTGTTTTTT.